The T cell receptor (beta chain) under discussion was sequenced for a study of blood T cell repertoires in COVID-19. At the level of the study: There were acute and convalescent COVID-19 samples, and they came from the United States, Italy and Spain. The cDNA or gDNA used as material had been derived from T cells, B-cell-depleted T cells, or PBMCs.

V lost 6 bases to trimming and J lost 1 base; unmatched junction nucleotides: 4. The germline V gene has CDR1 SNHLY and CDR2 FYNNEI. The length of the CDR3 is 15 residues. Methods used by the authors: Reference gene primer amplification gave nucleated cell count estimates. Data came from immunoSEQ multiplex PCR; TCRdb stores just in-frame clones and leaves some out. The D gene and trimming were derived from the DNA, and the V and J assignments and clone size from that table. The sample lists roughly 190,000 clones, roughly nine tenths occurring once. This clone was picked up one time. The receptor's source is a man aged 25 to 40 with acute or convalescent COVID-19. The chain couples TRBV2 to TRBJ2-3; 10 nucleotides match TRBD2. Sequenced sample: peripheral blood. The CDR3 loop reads CASRGGTSGTDTQYF. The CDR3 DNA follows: TGTGCCAGCAGAGGCGGGACTAGCGGCACAGATACGCAGTATTTT.